This T cell receptor (beta chain) appears in the sequencing data of a study of CXCR3-negative and CXCR3-positive naive CD8 T cells. The libraries of TRB cDNA were constructed through 5' RACE using UMI labels. TCRdb processed the 5' RACE reads again and assigns one entry to each CDR3 protein, with no DNA. Its listing shows approximately 56,000 distinct CDR3 sequences. Comment on this clonotype: Its target is not known.

Study-level points and caveats: In both naive subsets diversity was comparably high, whereas memory CD8+ cells showed much lower diversity.

Source material: naive CXCR3- CD8+ T cells from blood. Subset denoted: CD45RO-CCR7+CD27+CD95- naive CD8+ T cells lacking CXCR3 (TNR3-). The sequence came from a human donor in good health. Some clones in this sample may be carry-over from other donors' samples.

CDR3 amino acids: CASSRYYEQYF. The chain is built from TRBV7-8 and TRBJ2-7. This CDR3 contains 11 residues. CDR1 and CDR2 (germline): SGHVS, FQNEAQ.